The 27 T cell receptor beta chains listed next were all sequenced from one sample in a study of blood T cell repertoires in COVID-19. Generated by immunoSEQ multiplex PCR, the TCRdb table keeps only in-frame clones and is missing some. The repertoire holds 60,000 to 70,000 clones, around 82% seen once, with less than 8.5% in the top ten. Material: peripheral blood. Receptors were obtained from a man in his 60s with acute or convalescent COVID-19.

This clone has only one observation. The J gene is TRBJ1-1, the V gene TRBV3-1 (or the pseudogene TRBV3-2), with D maybe TRBD1 (5 bases). Germline CDR1 reads LGHDT; CDR2 reads YNNKEL (reference sequence). The V and J ends lost 1 base and 0 bases respectively, with 24 bases between them. The CDR3 loop spans 20 amino acids. In DNA, the CDR3 is TGTGCCAGCAGCCAAGCTCCCGCGGCAGGGATTTTCATAATGAACACTGAAGCTTTCTTT. Translated: CASSQAPAAGIFIMNTEAFF.

In DNA, the CDR3 is TGTGCCAGCACCCAAGGACAGGGGTACACCGGGGAGCTGTTTTTT. Amino acid sequence: CASTQGQGYTGELFF. The chain joins TRBV6-5 to TRBJ2-2, with TRBD1 matching 9 bases. This CDR3 region has 15 residues. From germline, CDR1 is MNHEY and CDR2 SVGAGI. With V trimmed by 7 bases and J by 3 bases, 6 bases remained unmatched.

CDR3 sequence reads: CASSPRQGADTQYF. The CDR3 DNA reads TGTGCCAGCAGCCCTAGACAGGGGGCAGATACGCAGTATTTT. The genes are TRBV9 and TRBJ2-3; 9 positions match TRBD1. CDR1 and CDR2 from the germline V gene are SGDLS and YYNGEE. The CDR3 length is 14 residues. V dropped 4 bases and J dropped 4; count of bases not matched to a gene: 4.

The rearrangement links TRBV5-4 to TRBJ2-7; perhaps TRBD1 as D (6 bases). V lost 0 bases, J lost 3 bases, and 7 bases lay in between. CDR3 length: 13 amino acids. CDR1 and CDR2 (germline): SGHNT, YYREEE (reference sequence). CDR3 protein: CASSLDRVYEQYV. The CDR3 coding sequence is TGTGCCAGCAGCTTGGACAGGGTCTACGAGCAGTACGTC.

This sequence joins TRBV18 and TRBJ1-1, with TRBD1 identical over 7 bases. V lost 3 bases to trimming and J lost 4 bases; unmatched junction nucleotides: 11. The CDR3 has 16 residues. Germline V gene data show CDR1 as KGHSH and CDR2 as LQKENI. The CDR3: CASSPRDSSLGTEAFF. For the CDR3, the DNA is TGTGCCAGCTCACCTCGGGACAGCAGCTTGGGCACTGAAGCTTTCTTT.

This clone was seen a few times. This chain joins TRBV7-2 and TRBJ1-5; 10 bases agree with TRBD1. The germline V gene has CDR1 SGHTA and CDR2 FQGNSA. The CDR3 has 16 amino acids. The J segment lost 7 bases and the V segment lost 5 bases, leaving 11 bases of the junction unmatched. This CDR3 is CASSARDRGLRQPQHF. The CDR3 DNA follows: TGTGCCAGCAGCGCTCGGGACAGGGGATTGAGGCAGCCCCAGCATTTT.

This clone came up a few times. The V call is TRBV12-5, the J call TRBJ1-5, with TRBD1 matching 7 bases. The germline CDR1 and CDR2 sequences are LGHNT and FRNRAP. The CDR3 loop spans 16 amino acids. J was trimmed by 2 bases and V by 1 base; bases with no gene match: 5. The CDR3 reads CASGLGQGGGNQPQHF. The DNA for the CDR3 is TGTGCTAGTGGTTTGGGACAGGGCGGCGGCAATCAGCCCCAGCATTTT.

The J gene is TRBJ2-1, the V gene TRBV4-3, with 8 nucleotides matching TRBD2. Trimming cost V 0 bases and J 0 bases; bases outside gene matches: 4. Germline loops: CDR1 LGHNA, CDR2 YSLEER. This CDR3 spans 17 amino acids. CDR3 sequence: CASSQEEAGASYNEQFF. For the CDR3, the DNA is TGCGCCAGCAGCCAAGAAGAAGCGGGGGCCTCCTACAATGAGCAGTTCTTC.

In nucleotides, the CDR3 is TGTGCCAGCAGCTTACCGAGCACCGGGGAGCTGTTTTTT. It encodes CASSLPSTGELFF. The chain joins TRBV7-2 to TRBJ2-2; D is ambiguous. Germline V gene sequence: CDR1 SGHTA, CDR2 FQGNSA. The length of the CDR3 is 13 residues. V dropped 2 bases and J dropped 4 bases, with 5 bases sitting between them. Drawing the rest from reference TRBV7-2 and TRBJ2-2, the complete variable domain is GAGVSQSPSNKVTEKGKDVELRCDPISGHTALYWYRQSLGQGLEFLIYFQGNSAPDKSGLPSDRFSAERTGGSVSTLTIQRTQQEDSAVYLCASSLPSTGELFFGEGSRLTVL.

This clone was seen just once. The chain uses TRBV6-5 and TRBJ2-5; 12 bases fit TRBD1. There are 16 residues in the CDR3. Germline CDR1 MNHEY, CDR2 SVGAGI. J was trimmed by 5 bases and V by 0 bases; bases with no gene match: 4. Here the CDR3 reads CASSYSGQGAWETQYF. The CDR3 nucleotides read TGTGCCAGCAGTTACTCGGGACAGGGGGCATGGGAGACCCAGTACTTC.

The chain's CDR3 is CASSPGQTTGELFF. The CDR3 DNA is TGTGCCAGCAGCCCCGGACAGACCACCGGGGAGCTGTTTTTT. This chain uses TRBV5-4 with TRBJ2-2; D perhaps matches TRBD1 (6 bases). V lost 4 bases to trimming and J lost 4 bases, with 11 bases between them. The CDR3 length is 14 residues. Germline values: CDR1 SGHNT, CDR2 YYREEE (reference sequence).

The rearrangement joins TRBV11-3 to TRBJ1-3; TRBD1 might be the D (5 bases). CDR3 length equals 15 residues. The ends were cut back, 5 bases at V and 1 base at J, with 12 bases in the middle. The germline V gene has CDR1 SGHNT and CDR2 YENEEA. This CDR3 reads CASSVQGISGNTIYF. As DNA, the CDR3 is TGTGCCAGCAGCGTCCAGGGTATTTCTGGAAACACCATATATTTT.

V is TRBV11-3 and J is TRBJ1-1; 7 bases fit TRBD1. Germline CDR1 SGHNT, CDR2 YENEEA. The CDR3 has 13 residues. V trimming: 1 base; J trimming: 10 bases; junction bases outside the gene matches: 6. CDR3 in DNA: TGTGCCAGCAGCTTAGGGGTAGGGGGCCGAGCTTTCTTT. Translated: CASSLGVGGRAFF.

This clone was found a few times. The chain employs TRBV6-2 or TRBV6-3 and TRBJ2-1, with 11 bases lining up with TRBD2. From germline, CDR1 is MNHEY and CDR2 SVGEGT. The V gene end was trimmed by 4 bases and the J gene end by 5 bases; junction bases not matched to a gene: 7. The CDR3 totals 16 residues. CDR3 DNA sequence: TGTGCCAGCAGTTGGGTAGCGGGGGGGCCGCACAATGAGCAGTTCTTC. The encoded protein is CASSWVAGGPHNEQFF.

J is TRBJ2-5 and V is TRBV6-1; TRBD2 matches 8 bases. The CDR3 extends over 16 amino acids. Trimming removed 3 bases from V and 0 bases from J; junction bases left unmatched: 6. The germline V gene encodes CDR1 MNHNS and CDR2 SASEGT. The CDR3 region is CASSEGAGGYQETQYF. DNA of the CDR3: TGTGCCAGCAGTGAGGGTGCGGGGGGTTACCAAGAGACCCAGTACTTC.

The gene calls are TRBV4-2 and TRBJ2-5; 9 nucleotides align to TRBD1. The germline V gene has CDR1 LGHNA and CDR2 YNFKEQ. The V and J ends lost 1 base and 2 bases, in that order; junction bases with no gene match: 2. The CDR3 has 15 amino acids. CDR3 amino acids: CASSQGQGEQETQYF. CDR3 DNA: TGTGCCAGCAGCCAAGGACAGGGGGAACAAGAGACCCAGTACTTC.

J is TRBJ2-6 and V is TRBV24-1, with TRBD2 as a possible D gene (7 bases). Germline CDR1 KGHDR, CDR2 SFDVKD. CDR3 length: 17 residues. Deletions cut 4 bases from V and 5 bases from J, with 17 bases between. The CDR3 sequence: CATSDSWGGPRANVLTF. The CDR3 region has the DNA TGTGCCACCAGTGACTCGTGGGGGGGGCCTAGGGCCAACGTCCTGACTTTC.

The rearrangement links TRBV7-8 to TRBJ2-7; the match to TRBD2 covers 8 bases. In germline, CDR1 is SGHVS, CDR2 FQNEAQ. Losses at the gene ends were 9 bases for V and 2 bases for J; bases not matched to a gene: 12. This CDR3 contains 15 residues. The CDR3 DNA is TGTGCCAGTAAAGCTCTAGCGGGCCAGACCTACGAGCAGTACTTC. This gives the protein CASKALAGQTYEQYF. Full variable domain (rest looked up from reference TRBV7-8 and TRBJ2-7): GAGVSQSPRYKVAKRGQDVALRCDPISGHVSLFWYQQALGQGPEFLTYFQNEAQLDKSGLPSDRFFAERPEGSVSTLKIQRTQQEDSAVYLCASKALAGQTYEQYFGPGTRLTVT.

This clone was picked up a small number of times. This sequence joins TRBV10-3 and TRBJ1-1; TRBD1 matches at 10 bases. Germline lookup yields CDR1 ENHRY and CDR2 SYGVKD. V gave up 6 bases and J gave up 0 bases; unmatched junction bases: 1. The CDR3 runs 14 residues. CDR3 bases: TGTGCCATCAGAGACAGGGGGCTGAACACTGAAGCTTTCTTT. It codes for CAIRDRGLNTEAFF.

Of note for this clone: Other DNA sequences in this sample translate to the same CDR3. The chain joins TRBV19 to TRBJ2-5; TRBD2 agrees at 8 bases. The junction had 4 bases not matched to a gene; V was cut back by 3 bases and J by 4 bases. The CDR3 runs to 14 residues. Germline V gene sequence: CDR1 LNHDA, CDR2 SQIVND (reference sequence). The CDR3 protein is CASSITGGGETQYF. The CDR3 DNA follows: TGTGCCAGTAGTATTACGGGGGGGGGAGAGACCCAGTACTTC.

This chain uses TRBV7-2 with TRBJ2-5, with 7 positions matching TRBD2. V lost 1 base, J lost 5 bases, and 4 bases stayed unmatched. The germline gives CDR1 SGHTA, CDR2 FQGNSA. The CDR3 contains 14 residues. The CDR3 sequence is CASSLGWGGETQYF. Here the CDR3 DNA reads TGTGCCAGCAGCTTAGGGTGGGGAGGGGAGACCCAGTACTTC.

The V gene is TRBV6-2 or TRBV6-3, the J gene TRBJ2-7, with D possibly TRBD2 on 7 matching bases. The CDR3 sequence is 13 residues long. V lost 0 bases to trimming and J lost 7 bases, with 10 bases between them. Germline CDR1 reads MNHEY; CDR2 reads SVGEGT. CDR3 DNA: TGTGCCAGCAGTTACTCGGGGGGGCAGGAGCAGTACGTC. Residues: CASSYSGGQEQYV.

The sample holds one count of this clone. The chain recombines TRBV29-1 with TRBJ1-1; D uncertain. The germline CDR1 and CDR2 sequences are SQVTM and ANQGSEA. This CDR3 region has 12 residues. The V gene lost 7 bases and the J gene lost 1 base, with 10 bases spanning the gap. DNA for the CDR3: TGCAGCGCTGGACTGAAGAACACTGAAGCTTTCTTT. Amino acids: CSAGLKNTEAFF.

DNA of the CDR3: TGTGCCCTCAACGACAGACACCTAGCCAAAAACATTCAGTACTTC. Protein product: CALNDRHLAKNIQYF. The genes are TRBV6-4 and TRBJ2-4; TRBD1 is a possible D gene (5 bases). The V and J ends lost 11 bases and 0 bases respectively, with 17 bases between them. The CDR3 is 15 residues long. CDR1 is MRHNA, CDR2 SNTAGT, per germline.

V gene TRBV5-4 combines with J gene TRBJ1-2, with D perhaps TRBD1 (5 bases). Looked up from germline, CDR1 is SGHNT and CDR2 is YYREEE (reference sequence). V dropped 3 bases and J dropped 3 bases, with 12 bases sitting between them. The CDR3 loop spans 14 amino acids. The CDR3 coding sequence is TGTGCCAGCAGCTCCGGCAGGGCCGACTATGGCTACACCTTC. Its protein product is CASSSGRADYGYTF.

The J gene is TRBJ1-6, the V gene TRBV19; unclear D gene. The CDR3 length is 15 residues. The germline V gene encodes CDR1 LNHDA and CDR2 SQIVND (reference sequence). Trimming left V 7 bases short and J 0 bases short, with 10 bases between. The CDR3 loop reads CASNEVASYNSPLHF. The CDR3 coding sequence is TGTGCCAGTAATGAGGTGGCCTCCTATAATTCACCCCTCCACTTT.

The chain links TRBV7-2 to TRBJ1-1; the D is unclear. The V gene's germline CDR1 is SGHTA and CDR2 FQGNSA. Trimming cost V 0 bases and J 0 bases, with 8 bases left between them. The CDR3 sequence is 15 residues long. DNA for the CDR3: TGTGCCAGCAGCTTAGCCCCGGGGATGAACACTGAAGCTTTCTTT. Translation: CASSLAPGMNTEAFF.